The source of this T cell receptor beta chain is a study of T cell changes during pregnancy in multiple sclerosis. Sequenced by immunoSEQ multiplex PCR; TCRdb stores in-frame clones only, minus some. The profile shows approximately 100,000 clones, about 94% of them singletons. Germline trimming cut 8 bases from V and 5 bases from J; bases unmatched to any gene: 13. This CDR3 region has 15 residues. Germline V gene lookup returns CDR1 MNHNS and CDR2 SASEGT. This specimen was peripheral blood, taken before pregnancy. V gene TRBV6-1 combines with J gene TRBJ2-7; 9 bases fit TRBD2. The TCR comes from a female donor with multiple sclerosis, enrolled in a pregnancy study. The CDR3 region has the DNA TGTGCCAGCGCGTTGGCGGGAGGGAAGGCTCACGAGCAGTACTTC. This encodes CASALAGGKAHEQYF.